The rows below give T cell receptor beta chains drawn from one sample of a study of blood T cells in healthy people across ages. A single record per CDR3 protein comes from TCRdb applying MiXCR to the 5' RACE reads. The sample shows about a million distinct CDR3 sequences, approximately 49% of them seen only once. The sample consisted of blood. The receptors here all came from a man aged 30 to 45 in good health. The CDR3 runs from the conserved cysteine through the conserved F or W. Each record gives: J gene, D gene, V gene, clone size, CDR3 DNA, CDR3 protein. A D gene is named only where the DNA matches it firmly. Clone size is shown for a subset of rows, as once, few, many or a class of expanded clone.

j_call: TRBJ2-3; d_call: NA; v_call: TRBV6-5; clone_size: NA; cdr3_nt: TGTGCCAGCAGTTACTCGCAGGAGGGCGCCCCAGATACGCAGTATTTT; cdr3_aa: CASSYSQEGAPDTQYF
j_call: TRBJ2-2; d_call: NA; v_call: TRBV20-1; clone_size: few; cdr3_nt: TGCAGTGCTAGAGATCGAACTAGCACCGGGGAGCTGTTTTTT; cdr3_aa: CSARDRTSTGELFF
j_call: TRBJ1-1; d_call: NA; v_call: TRBV30; clone_size: few; cdr3_nt: TGTGCCTGGGTTGGGGGGAGCACTGAAGCTTTCTTT; cdr3_aa: CAWVGGSTEAFF
j_call: TRBJ1-4; d_call: NA; v_call: TRBV6-1; clone_size: NA; cdr3_nt: TGTGCCACCCGGGCCATGAGGCCTGAAAAACTGTTTTTT; cdr3_aa: CATRAMRPEKLFF
j_call: TRBJ2-5; d_call: TRBD2; v_call: TRBV20-1; clone_size: NA; cdr3_nt: TGCAGTGCTGACCCCGGGCTAGCGGTCCACAATGAGCAGTACTTC; cdr3_aa: CSADPGLAVHNEQYF
j_call: TRBJ1-1; d_call: NA; v_call: TRBV5-1; clone_size: many; cdr3_nt: TGCGCCAGCAGCTCCACCAGGGAGAACACTGAAGCTTTCTTT; cdr3_aa: CASSSTRENTEAFF
j_call: TRBJ2-5; d_call: TRBD1; v_call: TRBV29-1; clone_size: NA; cdr3_nt: TGCAGCGTTGGGGATTGGTACGCAGGGGGTGAGACCCAGTACTTC; cdr3_aa: CSVGDWYAGGETQYF
j_call: TRBJ2-7; d_call: NA; v_call: TRBV3-1; clone_size: few; cdr3_nt: TGTGCCAGCAGCCAGAACGGACCCTACGAGCAGTACTTC; cdr3_aa: CASSQNGPYEQYF
j_call: TRBJ1-2; d_call: NA; v_call: TRBV5-1; clone_size: NA; cdr3_nt: TGCGCCAGCAGCCCGATGGACGCTAACTATGGCTACACCTTC; cdr3_aa: CASSPMDANYGYTF
j_call: TRBJ1-2; d_call: NA; v_call: TRBV12-3/TRBV12-4; clone_size: NA; cdr3_nt: TGTGCCAGCAGTCAATGGGCCGGTGGACATGGCTACACCTTC; cdr3_aa: CASSQWAGGHGYTF
j_call: TRBJ2-2; d_call: NA; v_call: TRBV5-1; clone_size: NA; cdr3_nt: TGCGCCAGCAGCTTCCTGGGACACGACACCGGGGAGCTGTTTTTT; cdr3_aa: CASSFLGHDTGELFF
j_call: TRBJ1-2; d_call: TRBD1; v_call: TRBV3-1; clone_size: few; cdr3_nt: TGTGCCAGCAGCTTACCGGGACAGGGAGGCTACACCTTC; cdr3_aa: CASSLPGQGGYTF
j_call: TRBJ1-5; d_call: NA; v_call: TRBV29-1; clone_size: NA; cdr3_nt: TGCAGCGTTGTTATCGCAAATAGCAATCAGCCCCAGCATTTT; cdr3_aa: CSVVIANSNQPQHF
j_call: TRBJ2-1; d_call: TRBD2; v_call: TRBV12-3/TRBV12-4; clone_size: NA; cdr3_nt: TGTGCCGCCCTGGGTCGACTAGCGGAGAATGAGCAGTTCTTC; cdr3_aa: CAALGRLAENEQFF
j_call: TRBJ2-7; d_call: TRBD1; v_call: TRBV20-1; clone_size: few; cdr3_nt: TGCAGTGCTCCAAAAAGACAGGGTCGGTACGAGCAGTACTTC; cdr3_aa: CSAPKRQGRYEQYF
j_call: TRBJ2-3; d_call: NA; v_call: TRBV10-3; clone_size: NA; cdr3_nt: TGTGCCATCAGTCGGCAGGGGAGTACAGATACGCAGTATTTT; cdr3_aa: CAISRQGSTDTQYF
j_call: TRBJ2-1; d_call: TRBD2; v_call: TRBV7-8; clone_size: NA; cdr3_nt: TGTGCCAGCAGCTTATCCCGGGAGGGTAAGACCTACAATGAGCAGTTCTTC; cdr3_aa: CASSLSREGKTYNEQFF
j_call: TRBJ2-3; d_call: NA; v_call: TRBV9; clone_size: NA; cdr3_nt: TGTGCCAGCAGCGTAGAGGACTACTCAGATACGCAGTATTTT; cdr3_aa: CASSVEDYSDTQYF
j_call: TRBJ2-1; d_call: NA; v_call: TRBV6-1; clone_size: once; cdr3_nt: TGTGCCAGCGGGGCTGGGGGGGCAACCTACAATGAGCAGTTCTTC; cdr3_aa: CASGAGGATYNEQFF
j_call: TRBJ1-2; d_call: NA; v_call: TRBV7-9; clone_size: NA; cdr3_nt: TGTGCCAGCCTTGACAGTGATGGCTACACCTTC; cdr3_aa: CASLDSDGYTF
j_call: TRBJ2-5; d_call: TRBD1; v_call: TRBV7-2; clone_size: once; cdr3_nt: TGTGCCAGCAGCCCCCAAAAAGAGGGGGCGGTACAAGAGACCCAGTACTTC; cdr3_aa: CASSPQKEGAVQETQYF
j_call: TRBJ2-1; d_call: TRBD2; v_call: TRBV27; clone_size: NA; cdr3_nt: TGTGCCAGCAGACCGCTAGCGGGGGTCCCCAATGAGCAGTTCTTC; cdr3_aa: CASRPLAGVPNEQFF
j_call: TRBJ1-6; d_call: NA; v_call: TRBV7-2; clone_size: few; cdr3_nt: TGTGCCAGCAGCTTCGCCGGAAATAATTCACCCCTCCACTTT; cdr3_aa: CASSFAGNNSPLHF
j_call: TRBJ2-3; d_call: NA; v_call: TRBV3-1; clone_size: NA; cdr3_nt: TGTGCCAGCAGCCCATTTAGCCTCACAGATACGCAGTATTTT; cdr3_aa: CASSPFSLTDTQYF
j_call: TRBJ1-2; d_call: NA; v_call: TRBV28; clone_size: NA; cdr3_nt: TGTGCCAGCAGCGCAGGGGCTAACTATGGCTACACCTTC; cdr3_aa: CASSAGANYGYTF
j_call: TRBJ2-1; d_call: NA; v_call: TRBV7-2; clone_size: NA; cdr3_nt: TGTGCCAGCAGCTTTTTTGTTACAGCTACCTACAATGAGCAGTTCTTC; cdr3_aa: CASSFFVTATYNEQFF
j_call: TRBJ2-1; d_call: TRBD2; v_call: TRBV27; clone_size: NA; cdr3_nt: TGTGCCAGCAGCGCCGGGGGGTCCGCATCTTACAATGAGCAGTTCTTC; cdr3_aa: CASSAGGSASYNEQFF
j_call: TRBJ2-5; d_call: NA; v_call: TRBV12-3/TRBV12-4; clone_size: NA; cdr3_nt: TGTGCCAGCAGTTTAGTACTAGAAGAGACCCAGTACTTC; cdr3_aa: CASSLVLEETQYF
j_call: TRBJ2-1; d_call: NA; v_call: TRBV28; clone_size: NA; cdr3_nt: TGTGCCGGCGGCAAACGAAGCTCCTACAATGAGCAGTTCTTC; cdr3_aa: CAGGKRSSYNEQFF
j_call: TRBJ2-3; d_call: TRBD1; v_call: TRBV4-1; clone_size: NA; cdr3_nt: TGCGCCAGCAGCCGCCAGACCGGGACAGGATACACAGATACGCAGTATTTT; cdr3_aa: CASSRQTGTGYTDTQYF
j_call: TRBJ1-2; d_call: NA; v_call: TRBV28; clone_size: NA; cdr3_nt: TGTGCCAGCACCACTCCCGCGGGGATGAATGGCTACACCTTC; cdr3_aa: CASTTPAGMNGYTF
j_call: TRBJ1-2; d_call: NA; v_call: TRBV30; clone_size: NA; cdr3_nt: TGTGCCTCCGCCGACTATGGCTACACCTTC; cdr3_aa: CASADYGYTF
j_call: TRBJ1-2; d_call: NA; v_call: TRBV7-9; clone_size: NA; cdr3_nt: TGTGCCAGCAGTTACCGCACCGGGTCCAACTATGGCTACACCTTC; cdr3_aa: CASSYRTGSNYGYTF
j_call: TRBJ1-5; d_call: NA; v_call: TRBV21-1; clone_size: NA; cdr3_nt: TGTGCCAGCAGCACCTTCTACAGGGGGCTGAATCAGCCCCAGCATTTT; cdr3_aa: CASSTFYRGLNQPQHF
j_call: TRBJ2-1; d_call: NA; v_call: TRBV7-2; clone_size: NA; cdr3_nt: TGTGCCAGCAGGGGGGTGAACAATGAGCAGTTCTTC; cdr3_aa: CASRGVNNEQFF
j_call: TRBJ2-1; d_call: TRBD1; v_call: TRBV2; clone_size: NA; cdr3_nt: TGTGCCAGCATGAGACAGGGGAGCTCCTACAATGAGCAGTTCTTC; cdr3_aa: CASMRQGSSYNEQFF
j_call: TRBJ2-7; d_call: NA; v_call: TRBV6-1; clone_size: NA; cdr3_nt: TGTGCCAGCAGGGACGCCTCCTACGAGCAGTACTTC; cdr3_aa: CASRDASYEQYF
j_call: TRBJ2-3; d_call: NA; v_call: TRBV5-1; clone_size: once; cdr3_nt: TGCGCCAGCAGTTCGGACGCCCCAGTTGAGAGCACAGATACGCAGTATTTT; cdr3_aa: CASSSDAPVESTDTQYF
j_call: TRBJ2-7; d_call: TRBD2; v_call: TRBV29-1; clone_size: NA; cdr3_nt: TGCAGCGTCGTCGGACTAGCGGGGTCCTACGAGCAGTACTTC; cdr3_aa: CSVVGLAGSYEQYF
j_call: TRBJ2-1; d_call: TRBD2; v_call: TRBV7-9; clone_size: NA; cdr3_nt: TGTGCCAGCAGCTCCGGACTAGCGTTGAGCTCCTACAATGAGCAGTTCTTC; cdr3_aa: CASSSGLALSSYNEQFF
j_call: TRBJ2-7; d_call: TRBD1; v_call: TRBV4-3; clone_size: many; cdr3_nt: TGCGCCAGCAGCCAGTCAGACGGGACAGGGACCTCCTACGAGCAGTACTTC; cdr3_aa: CASSQSDGTGTSYEQYF
j_call: TRBJ2-1; d_call: TRBD1; v_call: TRBV5-1; clone_size: many; cdr3_nt: TGTGCTAGCAGCTCCGGACAGGGGCCGTACAATGAGCAGTTCTTC; cdr3_aa: CASSSGQGPYNEQFF
j_call: TRBJ2-3; d_call: TRBD2; v_call: TRBV12-5; clone_size: NA; cdr3_nt: TGTGCTAGTGGTACCCCTCGCAGCGGGGGGCCAGATACGCAGTATTTT; cdr3_aa: CASGTPRSGGPDTQYF
j_call: TRBJ1-5; d_call: NA; v_call: TRBV4-2; clone_size: few; cdr3_nt: TGTGCCAGCAGCCAAGACGGGGTGCCCCAGCATTTT; cdr3_aa: CASSQDGVPQHF